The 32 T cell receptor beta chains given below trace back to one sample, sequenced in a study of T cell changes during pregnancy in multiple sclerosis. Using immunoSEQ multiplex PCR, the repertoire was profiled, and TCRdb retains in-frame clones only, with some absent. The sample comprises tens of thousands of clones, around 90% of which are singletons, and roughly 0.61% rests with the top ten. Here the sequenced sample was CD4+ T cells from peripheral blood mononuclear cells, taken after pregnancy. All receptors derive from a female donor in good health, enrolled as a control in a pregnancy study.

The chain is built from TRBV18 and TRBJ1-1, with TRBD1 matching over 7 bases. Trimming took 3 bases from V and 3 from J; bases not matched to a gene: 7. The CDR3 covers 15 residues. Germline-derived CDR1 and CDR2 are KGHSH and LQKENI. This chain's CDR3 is CASSPSRDRDTEAFF. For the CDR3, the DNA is TGTGCCAGCTCACCGAGCCGGGACAGAGACACTGAAGCTTTCTTT. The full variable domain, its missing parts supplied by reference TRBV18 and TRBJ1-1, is NAGVMQNPRHLVRRRGQEARLRCSPMKGHSHVYWYRQLPEEGLKFMVYLQKENIIDESGMPKERFSAEFPKEGPSILRIQQVVRGDSAAYFCASSPSRDRDTEAFFGQGTRLTVV.

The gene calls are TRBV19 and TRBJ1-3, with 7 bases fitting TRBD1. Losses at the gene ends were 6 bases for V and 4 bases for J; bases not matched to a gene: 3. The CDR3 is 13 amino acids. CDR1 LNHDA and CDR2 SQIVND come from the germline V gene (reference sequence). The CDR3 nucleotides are TGTGCCAGTAGCAGACAGGGCGGAAACACCATATATTTT. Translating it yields CASSRQGGNTIYF.

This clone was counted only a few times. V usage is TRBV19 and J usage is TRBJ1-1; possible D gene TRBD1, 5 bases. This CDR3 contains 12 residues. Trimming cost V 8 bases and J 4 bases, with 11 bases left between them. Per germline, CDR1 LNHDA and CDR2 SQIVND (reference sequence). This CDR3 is CASQGGSTEAFF. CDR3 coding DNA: TGTGCCAGTCAGGGCGGTAGCACTGAAGCTTTCTTT. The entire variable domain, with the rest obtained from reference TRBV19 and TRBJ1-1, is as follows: DGGITQSPKYLFRKEGQNVTLSCEQNLNHDAMYWYRQDPGQGLRLIYYSQIVNDFQKGDIAEGYSVSREKKESFPLTVTSAQKNPTAFYLCASQGGSTEAFFGQGTRLTVV.

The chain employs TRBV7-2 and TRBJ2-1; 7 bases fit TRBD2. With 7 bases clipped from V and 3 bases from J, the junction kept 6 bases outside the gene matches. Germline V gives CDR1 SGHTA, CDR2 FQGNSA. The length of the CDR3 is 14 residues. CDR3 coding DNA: TGTGCCAGCAAAAGCGGGGATAACTACAATGAGCAGTTCTTC. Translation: CASKSGDNYNEQFF.

CDR3 coding DNA: TGTGCCTGGAGTGAGGGGTTAGCCGGCTACACCTTC. This gives the protein CAWSEGLAGYTF. The gene calls are TRBV30 and TRBJ1-2; D possibly corresponds to TRBD1 (5 bases). Trimming cost V 1 base and J 8 bases, with 11 bases left between them. The germline V gene encodes CDR1 GTSNPN and CDR2 SVGIG (reference sequence). The CDR3 spans 12 residues.

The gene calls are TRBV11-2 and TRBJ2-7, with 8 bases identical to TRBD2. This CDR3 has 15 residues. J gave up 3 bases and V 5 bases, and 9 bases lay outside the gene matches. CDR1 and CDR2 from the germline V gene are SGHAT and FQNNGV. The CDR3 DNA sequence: TGTGCCAGCAGCCCTCGAGGGCTAGCGGGCTACGAGCAGTACTTC. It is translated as CASSPRGLAGYEQYF.

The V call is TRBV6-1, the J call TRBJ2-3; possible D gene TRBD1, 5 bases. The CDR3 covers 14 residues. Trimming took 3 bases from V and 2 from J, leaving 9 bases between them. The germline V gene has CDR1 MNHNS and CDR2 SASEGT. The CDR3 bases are TGTGCCAGCAGTGACCAGGGAACCACAGATACGCAGTATTTT. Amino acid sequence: CASSDQGTTDTQYF.

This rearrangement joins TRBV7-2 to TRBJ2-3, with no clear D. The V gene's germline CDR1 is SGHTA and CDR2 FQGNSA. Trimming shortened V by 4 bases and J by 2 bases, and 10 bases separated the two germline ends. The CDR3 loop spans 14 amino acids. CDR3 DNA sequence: TGTGCCAGCAGCTCCTCTGCGGTCACAGATACGCAGTATTTT. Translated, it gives CASSSSAVTDTQYF.

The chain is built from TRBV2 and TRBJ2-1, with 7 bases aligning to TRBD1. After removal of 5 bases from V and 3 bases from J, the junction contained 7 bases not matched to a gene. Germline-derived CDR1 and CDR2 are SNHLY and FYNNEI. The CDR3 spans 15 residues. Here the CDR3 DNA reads TGTGCCAGCAGTTTCAGACAGGGTGGCTACAATGAGCAGTTCTTC. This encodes CASSFRQGGYNEQFF.

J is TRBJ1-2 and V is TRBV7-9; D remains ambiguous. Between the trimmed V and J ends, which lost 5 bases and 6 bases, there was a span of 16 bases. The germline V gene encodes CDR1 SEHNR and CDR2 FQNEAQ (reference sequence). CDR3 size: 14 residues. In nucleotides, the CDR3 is TGTGCCAGCAGCCCATCGAAGGAGGGCGATGGCTACACCTTC. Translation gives CASSPSKEGDGYTF. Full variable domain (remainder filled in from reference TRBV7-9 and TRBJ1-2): DTGVSQNPRHKITKRGQNVTFRCDPISEHNRLYWYRQTLGQGPEFLTYFQNEAQLEKSRLLSDRFSAERPKGSFSTLEIQRTEQGDSAMYLCASSPSKEGDGYTFGSGTRLTVV.

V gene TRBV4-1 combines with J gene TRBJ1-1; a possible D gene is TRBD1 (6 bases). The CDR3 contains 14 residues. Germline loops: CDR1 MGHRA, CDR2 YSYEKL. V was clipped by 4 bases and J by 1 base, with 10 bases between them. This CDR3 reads CASSPRTANTEAFF. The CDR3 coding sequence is TGCGCCAGCAGCCCCAGGACAGCGAACACTGAAGCTTTCTTT.

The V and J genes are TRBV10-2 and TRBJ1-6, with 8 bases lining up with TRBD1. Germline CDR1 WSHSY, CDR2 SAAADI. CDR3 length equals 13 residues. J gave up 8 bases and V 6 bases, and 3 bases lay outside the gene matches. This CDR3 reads CASSLTGDSPLHF. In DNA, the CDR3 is TGCGCCAGCAGCCTGACAGGGGATTCACCCCTCCACTTT.

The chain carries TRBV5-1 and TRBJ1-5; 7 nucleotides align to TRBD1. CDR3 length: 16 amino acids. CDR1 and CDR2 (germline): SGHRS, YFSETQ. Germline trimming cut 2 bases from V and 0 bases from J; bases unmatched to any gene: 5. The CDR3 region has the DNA TGCGCCAGCAGCTTCACAGGGGCCTATAGCAATCAGCCCCAGCATTTT. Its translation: CASSFTGAYSNQPQHF.

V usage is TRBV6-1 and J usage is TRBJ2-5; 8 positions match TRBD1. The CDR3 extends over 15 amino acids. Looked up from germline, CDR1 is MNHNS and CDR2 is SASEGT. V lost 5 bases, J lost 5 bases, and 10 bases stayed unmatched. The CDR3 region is CASSIPGGRSETQYF. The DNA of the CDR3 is TGTGCCAGCAGTATCCCAGGGGGCCGGTCGGAGACCCAGTACTTC.

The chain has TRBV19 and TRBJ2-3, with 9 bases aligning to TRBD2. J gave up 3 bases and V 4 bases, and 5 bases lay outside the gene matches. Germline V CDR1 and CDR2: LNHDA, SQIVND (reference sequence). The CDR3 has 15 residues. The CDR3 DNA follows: TGTGCCAGTAGTACCGTGGCGGGAGGGACAGATACGCAGTATTTT. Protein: CASSTVAGGTDTQYF.

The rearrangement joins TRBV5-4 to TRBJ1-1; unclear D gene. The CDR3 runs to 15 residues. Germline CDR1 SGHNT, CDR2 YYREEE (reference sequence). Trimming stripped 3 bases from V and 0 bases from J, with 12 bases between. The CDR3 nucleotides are TGTGCCAGCAGCTCGGAGCCTCTCATGAACACTGAAGCTTTCTTT. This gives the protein CASSSEPLMNTEAFF. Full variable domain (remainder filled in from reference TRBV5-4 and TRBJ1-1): ETGVTQSPTHLIKTRGQQVTLRCSSQSGHNTVSWYQQALGQGPQFIFQYYREEENGRGNFPPRFSGLQFPNYSSELNVNALELDDSALYLCASSSEPLMNTEAFFGQGTRLTVV.

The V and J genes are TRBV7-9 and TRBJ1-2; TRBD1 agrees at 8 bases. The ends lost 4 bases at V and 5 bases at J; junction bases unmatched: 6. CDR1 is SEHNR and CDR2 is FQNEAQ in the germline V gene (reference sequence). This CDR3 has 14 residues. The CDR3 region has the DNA TGTGCCAGCAGCTCCTCGGACAGGGTATATGGCTACACCTTC. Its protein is CASSSSDRVYGYTF.

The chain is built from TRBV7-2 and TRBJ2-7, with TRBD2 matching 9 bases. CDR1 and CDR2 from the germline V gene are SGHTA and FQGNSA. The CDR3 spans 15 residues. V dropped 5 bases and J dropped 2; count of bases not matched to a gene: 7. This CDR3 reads CASSPQAGGPYEQYF. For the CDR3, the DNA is TGTGCCAGCAGCCCCCAAGCGGGGGGTCCCTACGAGCAGTACTTC.

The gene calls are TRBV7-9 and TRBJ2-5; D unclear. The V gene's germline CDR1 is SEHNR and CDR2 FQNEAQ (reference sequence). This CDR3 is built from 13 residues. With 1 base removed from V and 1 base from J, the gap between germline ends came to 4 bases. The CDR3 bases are TGTGCCAGCAGCTTAGTCAGCCAAGAGACCCAGTACTTC. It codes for CASSLVSQETQYF.

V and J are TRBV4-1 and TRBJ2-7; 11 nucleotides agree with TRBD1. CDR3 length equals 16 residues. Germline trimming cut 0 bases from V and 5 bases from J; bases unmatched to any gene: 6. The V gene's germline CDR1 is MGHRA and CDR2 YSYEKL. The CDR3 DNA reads TGCGCCAGCAGCCAAGACCGGGACAGGGGGTCCGACGAGCAGTACTTC. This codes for CASSQDRDRGSDEQYF.

Here the CDR3 reads CAAQVLRNTEAFF. The DNA of the CDR3 is TGTGCCGCCCAGGTTCTTAGGAACACTGAAGCTTTCTTT. The chain carries TRBV6-5 and TRBJ1-1; D is undetermined. CDR3 length: 13 amino acids. V was pared by 11 bases and J by 1 base, with 14 bases between. The V gene's germline CDR1 is MNHEY and CDR2 SVGAGI.

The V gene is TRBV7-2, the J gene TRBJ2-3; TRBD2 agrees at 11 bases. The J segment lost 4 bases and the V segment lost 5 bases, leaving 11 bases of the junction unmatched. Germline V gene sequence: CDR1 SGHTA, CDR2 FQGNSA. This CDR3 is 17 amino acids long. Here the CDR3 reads CASSRLVTSGESDTQYF. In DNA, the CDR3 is TGTGCCAGCAGCCGCTTGGTGACTAGCGGGGAATCAGATACGCAGTATTTT.

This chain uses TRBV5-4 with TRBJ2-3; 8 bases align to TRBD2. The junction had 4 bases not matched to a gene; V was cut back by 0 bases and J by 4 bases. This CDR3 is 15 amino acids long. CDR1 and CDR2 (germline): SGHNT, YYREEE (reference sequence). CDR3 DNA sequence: TGTGCCAGCAGCTTGGGGGGACTAGACCCAGATACGCAGTATTTT. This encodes CASSLGGLDPDTQYF.

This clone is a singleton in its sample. The DNA of the CDR3 is TGTGCCAGCAGCTTAGAGGGACATAACAATGAGCAGTTCTTC. Translation gives CASSLEGHNNEQFF. The genes are TRBV11-3 and TRBJ2-1, with D tentatively TRBD1 (6 bases). Trimming removed 0 bases at V and 5 bases at J, with 8 bases between. Per the germline V gene, CDR1 is SGHNT and CDR2 is YENEEA. The CDR3 is made up of 14 amino acids.

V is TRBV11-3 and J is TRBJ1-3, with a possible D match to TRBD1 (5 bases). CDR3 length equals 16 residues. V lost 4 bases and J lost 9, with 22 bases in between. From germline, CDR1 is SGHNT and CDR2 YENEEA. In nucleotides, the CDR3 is TGTGCCAGCAGCTCCCGTCGGGGGGACGACGAAGGCACCATATATTTT. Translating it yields CASSSRRGDDEGTIYF.

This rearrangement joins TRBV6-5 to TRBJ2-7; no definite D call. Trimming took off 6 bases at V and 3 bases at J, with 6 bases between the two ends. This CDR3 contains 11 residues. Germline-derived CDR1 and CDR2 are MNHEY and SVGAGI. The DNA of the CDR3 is TGTGCCAGCAGGCGCTTCTACGAGCAGTACTTC. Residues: CASRRFYEQYF.

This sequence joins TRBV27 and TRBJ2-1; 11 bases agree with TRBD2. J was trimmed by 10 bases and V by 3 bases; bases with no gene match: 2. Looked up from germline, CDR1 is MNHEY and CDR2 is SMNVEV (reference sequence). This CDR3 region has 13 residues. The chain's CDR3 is CASSLRLAGEQFF. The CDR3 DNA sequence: TGTGCCAGCAGTTTGCGACTAGCGGGAGAGCAGTTCTTC.

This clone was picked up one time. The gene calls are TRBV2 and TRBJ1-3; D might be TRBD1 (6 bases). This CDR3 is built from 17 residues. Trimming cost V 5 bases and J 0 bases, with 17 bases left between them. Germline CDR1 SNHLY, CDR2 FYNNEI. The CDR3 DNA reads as TGTGCCAGCAGTCTGGACACCCCCAGGGGCTCTGGAAACACCATATATTTT. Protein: CASSLDTPRGSGNTIYF. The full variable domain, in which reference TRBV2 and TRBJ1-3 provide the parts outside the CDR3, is EPEVTQTPSHQVTQMGQEVILRCVPISNHLYFYWYRQILGQKVEFLVSFYNNEISEKSEIFDDQFSVERPDGSNFTLKIRSTKLEDSAMYFCASSLDTPRGSGNTIYFGEGSWLTVV.

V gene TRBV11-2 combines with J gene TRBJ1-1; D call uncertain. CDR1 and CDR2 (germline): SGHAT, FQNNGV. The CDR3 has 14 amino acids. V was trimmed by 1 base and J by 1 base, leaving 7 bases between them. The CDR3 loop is CASSLVASNTEAFF. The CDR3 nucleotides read TGTGCCAGCAGCTTAGTAGCTTCGAACACTGAAGCTTTCTTT.

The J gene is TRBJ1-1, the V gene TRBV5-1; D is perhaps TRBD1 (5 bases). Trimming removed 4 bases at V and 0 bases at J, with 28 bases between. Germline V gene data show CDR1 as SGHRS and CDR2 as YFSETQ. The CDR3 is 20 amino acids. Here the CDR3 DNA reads TGCGCCAGCAGCGAGAGCACAGGCGTAATTTTTAAACCTATGAACACTGAAGCTTTCTTT. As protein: CASSESTGVIFKPMNTEAFF. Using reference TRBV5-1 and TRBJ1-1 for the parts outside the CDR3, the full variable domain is KAGVTQTPRYLIKTRGQQVTLSCSPISGHRSVSWYQQTPGQGLQFLFEYFSETQRNKGNFPGRFSGRQFSNSRSEMNVSTLELGDSALYLCASSESTGVIFKPMNTEAFFGQGTRLTVV.

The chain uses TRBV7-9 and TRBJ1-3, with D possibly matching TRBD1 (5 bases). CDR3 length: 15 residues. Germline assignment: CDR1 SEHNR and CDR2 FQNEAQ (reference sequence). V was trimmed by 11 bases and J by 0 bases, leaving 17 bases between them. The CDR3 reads CAGRGHYNSGNTIYF. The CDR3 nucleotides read TGTGCCGGGCGGGGCCACTACAACTCTGGAAACACCATATATTTT.

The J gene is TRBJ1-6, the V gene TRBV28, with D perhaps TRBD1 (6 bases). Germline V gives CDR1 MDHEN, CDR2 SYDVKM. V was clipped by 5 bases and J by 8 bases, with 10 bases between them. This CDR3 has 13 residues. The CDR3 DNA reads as TGTGCCAGCAGTAGGGGGACGGATTCACCCCTCCACTTT. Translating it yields CASSRGTDSPLHF.